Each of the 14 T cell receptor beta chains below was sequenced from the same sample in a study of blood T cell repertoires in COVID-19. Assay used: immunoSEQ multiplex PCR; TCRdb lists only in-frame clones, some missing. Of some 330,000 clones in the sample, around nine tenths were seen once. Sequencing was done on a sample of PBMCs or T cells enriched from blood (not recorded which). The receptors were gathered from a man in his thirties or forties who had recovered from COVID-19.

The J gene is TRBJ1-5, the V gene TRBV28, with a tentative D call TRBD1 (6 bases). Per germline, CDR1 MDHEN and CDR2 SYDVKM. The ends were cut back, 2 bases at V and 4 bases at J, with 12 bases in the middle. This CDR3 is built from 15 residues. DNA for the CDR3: TGTGCCAGCAGTTTAGAGGGGGGACTAAATCAGCCCCAGCATTTT. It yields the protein CASSLEGGLNQPQHF.

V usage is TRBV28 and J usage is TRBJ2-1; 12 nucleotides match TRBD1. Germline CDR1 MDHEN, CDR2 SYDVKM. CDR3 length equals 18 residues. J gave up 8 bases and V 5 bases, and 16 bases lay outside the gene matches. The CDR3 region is CASSPPGQGALAVDEQFF. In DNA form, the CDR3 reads TGTGCCAGCAGTCCCCCGGGACAGGGGGCCCTGGCAGTGGATGAGCAGTTCTTC.

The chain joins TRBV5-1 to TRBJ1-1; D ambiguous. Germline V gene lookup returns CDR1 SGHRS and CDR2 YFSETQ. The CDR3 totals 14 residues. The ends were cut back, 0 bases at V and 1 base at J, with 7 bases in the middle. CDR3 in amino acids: CASSLDIANTEAFF. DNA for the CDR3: TGCGCCAGCAGCTTGGACATAGCGAACACTGAAGCTTTCTTT.

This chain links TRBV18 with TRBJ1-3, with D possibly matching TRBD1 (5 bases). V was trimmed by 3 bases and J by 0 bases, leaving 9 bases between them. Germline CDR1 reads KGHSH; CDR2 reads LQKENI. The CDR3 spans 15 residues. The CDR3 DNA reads TGTGCCAGCTCACCGGTCGGGGGCTCTGGAAACACCATATATTTT. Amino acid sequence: CASSPVGGSGNTIYF.

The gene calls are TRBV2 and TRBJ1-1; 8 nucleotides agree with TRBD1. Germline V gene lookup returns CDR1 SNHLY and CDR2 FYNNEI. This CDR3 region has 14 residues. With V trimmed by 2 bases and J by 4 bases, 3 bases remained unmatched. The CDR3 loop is CASSERQGATEAFF. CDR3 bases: TGTGCCAGCAGTGAAAGGCAGGGGGCCACTGAAGCTTTCTTT.

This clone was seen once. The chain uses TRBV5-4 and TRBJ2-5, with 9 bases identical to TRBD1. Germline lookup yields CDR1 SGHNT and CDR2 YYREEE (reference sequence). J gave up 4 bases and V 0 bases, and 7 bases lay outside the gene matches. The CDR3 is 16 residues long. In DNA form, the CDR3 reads TGTGCCAGCAGCTTGGGAAGGACAGGGGTGAGAGAGACCCAGTACTTC. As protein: CASSLGRTGVRETQYF.

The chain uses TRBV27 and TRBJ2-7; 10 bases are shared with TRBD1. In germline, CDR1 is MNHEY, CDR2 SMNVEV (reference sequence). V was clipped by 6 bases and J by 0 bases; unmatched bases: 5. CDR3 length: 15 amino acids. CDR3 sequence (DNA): TGTGCCAGCAGGGTGGGACAGGGGTACTCCTACGAGCAGTACTTC. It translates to CASRVGQGYSYEQYF.

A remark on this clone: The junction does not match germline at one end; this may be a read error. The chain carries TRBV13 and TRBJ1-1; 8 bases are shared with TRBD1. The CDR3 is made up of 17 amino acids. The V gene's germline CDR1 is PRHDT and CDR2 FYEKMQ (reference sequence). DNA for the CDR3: TGTGCCAGCAGCGTAGGGGAGACAGGGGAGATGAACACTGAAGCTTTCTTT. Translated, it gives CASSVGETGEMNTEAFF.

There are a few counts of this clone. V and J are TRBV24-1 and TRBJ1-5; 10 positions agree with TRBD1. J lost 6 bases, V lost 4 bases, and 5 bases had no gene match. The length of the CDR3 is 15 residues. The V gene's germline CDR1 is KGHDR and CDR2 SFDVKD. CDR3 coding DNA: TGTGCCACCAGTGACGACAGGGGGCCAAGTCAGCCCCAGCATTTT. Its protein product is CATSDDRGPSQPQHF.

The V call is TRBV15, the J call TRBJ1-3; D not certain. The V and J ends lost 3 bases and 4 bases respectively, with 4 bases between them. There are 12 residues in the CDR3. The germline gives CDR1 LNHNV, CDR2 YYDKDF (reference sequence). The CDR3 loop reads CATSRRGNTIYF. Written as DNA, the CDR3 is TGTGCCACCAGCAGGAGGGGAAACACCATATATTTT.

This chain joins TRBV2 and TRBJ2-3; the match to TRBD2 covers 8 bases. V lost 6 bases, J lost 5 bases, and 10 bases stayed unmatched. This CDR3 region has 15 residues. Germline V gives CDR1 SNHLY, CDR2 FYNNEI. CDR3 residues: CASSATSGGGDTQYF. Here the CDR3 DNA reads TGTGCCAGCAGCGCCACTAGCGGTGGGGGAGATACGCAGTATTTT.

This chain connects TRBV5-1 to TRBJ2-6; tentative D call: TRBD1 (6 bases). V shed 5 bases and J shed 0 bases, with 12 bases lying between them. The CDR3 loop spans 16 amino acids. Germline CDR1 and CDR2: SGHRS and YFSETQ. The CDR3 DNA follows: TGCGCCAGCAGTAAAACAGGGACCTCTGGGGCCAACGTCCTGACTTTC. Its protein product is CASSKTGTSGANVLTF.

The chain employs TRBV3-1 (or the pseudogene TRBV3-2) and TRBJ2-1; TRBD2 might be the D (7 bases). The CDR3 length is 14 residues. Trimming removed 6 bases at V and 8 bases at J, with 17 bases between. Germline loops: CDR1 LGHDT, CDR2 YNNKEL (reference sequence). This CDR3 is CASSSPRGGDEQFF. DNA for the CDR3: TGTGCCAGCAGTTCCCCGAGAGGGGGGGATGAGCAGTTCTTC.

The CDR3 DNA reads TGTGCCACCCGACGGGGCGGGGTAGTGGCGAACACCGGGGAGCTGTTTTTT. Translation gives CATRRGGVVANTGELFF. The J gene is TRBJ2-2, the V gene TRBV24-1; perhaps TRBD2 as D (6 bases). CDR1 and CDR2 from the germline V gene are KGHDR and SFDVKD. The CDR3 is 17 residues long. Trimming took 9 bases from V and 0 from J, leaving 19 bases between them.